This record concerns one T cell receptor beta chain sequence. This specimen comes from a study of control samples from healthy donors and cancer patients. Clones were sequenced by immunoSEQ multiplex PCR, and TCRdb holds only the in-frame ones, with some missing. Of some 130,000 clones in the sample, roughly 90% were seen once. The germline V gene encodes CDR1 ENHRY and CDR2 SYGVKD. This CDR3 contains 14 residues. The ends lost 6 bases at V and 4 bases at J; junction bases unmatched: 8. Sequencing was done on a sample of blood. The chain recombines TRBV10-3 with TRBJ2-7, with TRBD1 identical over 8 bases. The sequence derives from a man aged 30 to 39 in good health. The CDR3 DNA sequence: TGTGCCATCAGGACCGGGACAGGTGATTACGAGCAGTACTTC. Its translation: CAIRTGTGDYEQYF.